The 22 T cell receptor beta chains listed next were all sequenced from one sample in a study of PD-1 blockade in classical Hodgkin lymphoma. Time point reported: newly diagnosed, previously untreated cHL patient sample. Isolation of CD4+ T cells from thawed PBMCs was performed by magnetic negative selection. Repertoires were generated with immunoSEQ multiplex PCR, while TCRdb's copy carries only in-frame clones and drops some. The sample has approximately 23,000 clones; approximately 91% are singletons. Sequencing was done on a sample of CD4+ T cells from blood. These receptors were taken from a human donor with classical Hodgkin lymphoma.

The DNA of the CDR3 is TGTGCCAGCAGTGAAGCGCGTGGGACAGGGGTGAAAGTCGTGTACGAGCAGTACTTC. Protein product: CASSEARGTGVKVVYEQYF. J is TRBJ2-7 and V is TRBV2, with 10 bases aligning to TRBD1. The ends lost 0 bases at V and 4 bases at J; junction bases unmatched: 15. The CDR3 runs to 19 residues. CDR1 is SNHLY and CDR2 is FYNNEI in the germline V gene.

This sequence joins TRBV5-1 and TRBJ2-5, with 8 bases identical to TRBD2. The CDR3 runs to 15 residues. J was trimmed by 4 bases and V by 0 bases; bases with no gene match: 5. Germline V gene data show CDR1 as SGHRS and CDR2 as YFSETQ. The CDR3 DNA is TGCGCCAGCAGCTTGGGGGGACTAGGGATAGAGACCCAGTACTTC. Its translation is CASSLGGLGIETQYF.

V is TRBV9 and J is TRBJ2-7; D unclear. CDR1 and CDR2 (germline): SGDLS, YYNGEE. The CDR3 consists of 14 residues. V was pared by 4 bases and J by 5 bases, with 16 bases between. The CDR3 DNA reads as TGTGCCAGCAGCCCCTCCGTGGGTCCCAACGAGCAGTACTTC. Amino acids: CASSPSVGPNEQYF.

V usage is TRBV5-6 and J usage is TRBJ1-1; D unresolved. The V gene lost 4 bases and the J gene lost 4 bases, with 8 bases spanning the gap. The CDR3 runs to 12 residues. Germline CDR1 is SGHDT and CDR2 is YYEEEE. As DNA, the CDR3 is TGTGCCAGCAGCCGCCCGGGCACTGAAGCTTTCTTT. Its protein product is CASSRPGTEAFF.

V gene TRBV6-4 combines with J gene TRBJ1-5, with TRBD1 matching 8 bases. The V gene end was trimmed by 2 bases and the J gene end by 7 bases; junction bases not matched to a gene: 16. This CDR3 region has 18 residues. Germline V gene lookup returns CDR1 MRHNA and CDR2 SNTAGT. Here the CDR3 DNA reads TGTGCCAGCAGTGACCCGAACAAATGGACAGGGACAAGGCAGCCCCAGCATTTT. Translation gives CASSDPNKWTGTRQPQHF.

This chain connects TRBV4-1 to TRBJ2-7, with 14 bases that match TRBD2. The germline CDR1 and CDR2 sequences are MGHRA and YSYEKL. There are 17 residues in the CDR3. With V trimmed by 3 bases and J by 1 base, 5 bases remained unmatched. The chain's CDR3 is CASSHETSGRASYEQYF. The CDR3 DNA reads as TGCGCCAGCAGCCACGAGACTAGCGGGAGGGCGTCCTACGAGCAGTACTTC.

This sequence joins TRBV7-2 and TRBJ1-2; D gene unclear. CDR3 length: 12 residues. Germline V lookup: CDR1 SGHTA, CDR2 FQGNSA. The V end was cut by 2 bases, the J end by 4 bases, with 5 bases between. The CDR3 here is CASSLKRYGYTF. The CDR3 coding sequence is TGTGCCAGCAGCTTAAAGCGCTATGGCTACACCTTC.

The gene calls are TRBV7-2 and TRBJ1-5, with 8 bases matching TRBD1. This CDR3 has 16 residues. V lost 5 bases and J lost 0; bases outside the gene matches: 6. CDR1 is SGHTA, CDR2 FQGNSA, per germline. CDR3 residues: CASSLQGVNSNQPQHF. Written as DNA, the CDR3 is TGTGCCAGCAGCCTACAGGGGGTCAATAGCAATCAGCCCCAGCATTTT.

This clone was observed a handful of times. The chain employs TRBV2 and TRBJ1-1; 8 bases are a match to TRBD1. Per germline, CDR1 SNHLY and CDR2 FYNNEI. CDR3 length: 13 amino acids. V lost 6 bases, J lost 6 bases, and 6 bases stayed unmatched. The chain's CDR3 is CASRLDRDAEAFF. In nucleotides, the CDR3 is TGTGCCAGCAGGCTGGACAGGGACGCTGAAGCTTTCTTT.

This chain connects TRBV27 to TRBJ2-5; perhaps D is TRBD1 or TRBD2 (5 bases each). V was cut by 5 bases and J by 5 bases, with 9 bases left in between. The CDR3 has 12 residues. Per the germline V gene, CDR1 is MNHEY and CDR2 is SMNVEV (reference sequence). CDR3 coding DNA: TGTGCCAGCAGTCAAGGGACGGAGACCCAGTACTTC. It specifies CASSQGTETQYF.

The CDR3, as DNA: TGTGCCAGCAGTGTTGGGGGGACCGGGGAGCTGTTTTTT. Translated: CASSVGGTGELFF. The rearrangement uses TRBV6-1 and TRBJ2-2, with D tentatively TRBD2 (6 bases). This CDR3 contains 13 residues. V lost 4 bases and J lost 5, with 8 bases in between. The germline V gene has CDR1 MNHNS and CDR2 SASEGT.

Written as DNA, the CDR3 is TGTGCCAGCAGCCCGGGTGGTAGCGGGGCCCCCCACGAGCAGTACTTC. The encoded protein is CASSPGGSGAPHEQYF. The chain is built from TRBV5-4 and TRBJ2-7; TRBD2 matches 8 bases. The length of the CDR3 is 16 residues. The germline CDR1 and CDR2 sequences are SGHNT and YYREEE (reference sequence). Trimming took 4 bases from V and 5 from J; bases not matched to a gene: 14. The full variable domain, with the rest looked up from reference TRBV5-4 and TRBJ2-7, is ETGVTQSPTHLIKTRGQQVTLRCSSQSGHNTVSWYQQALGQGPQFIFQYYREEENGRGNFPPRFSGLQFPNYSSELNVNALELDDSALYLCASSPGGSGAPHEQYFGPGTRLTVT.

The V gene is TRBV6-1, the J gene TRBJ1-5; possible D gene TRBD1, 6 bases. Germline V gene data show CDR1 as MNHNS and CDR2 as SASEGT. The V gene lost 3 bases and the J gene lost 6 bases, with 12 bases spanning the gap. The CDR3 totals 14 residues. The CDR3 coding sequence is TGTGCCAGCAGTGACTTCAGGGGAGGTCAGCCCCAGCATTTT. This sequence encodes CASSDFRGGQPQHF.

V gene TRBV12-5 combines with J gene TRBJ2-5; 8 positions agree with TRBD1. Unmatched junction bases numbered 8, after V lost 9 bases and J lost 5 bases. Germline-derived CDR1 and CDR2 are LGHNT and FRNRAP. This CDR3 region has 13 residues. CDR3 sequence (DNA): TGTGCTAGCAACAGGGGGTATCGGGAGACCCAGTACTTC. This gives the protein CASNRGYRETQYF. The full variable domain, completed using reference TRBV12-5 and TRBJ2-5, is DARVTQTPRHKVTEMGQEVTMRCQPILGHNTVFWYRQTMMQGLELLAYFRNRAPLDDSGMPKDRFSAEMPDATLATLKIQPSEPRDSAVYFCASNRGYRETQYFGPGTRLLVL.

This clone was seen just once. This chain joins TRBV15 and TRBJ2-3; possibly TRBD2 for D (6 bases). The CDR3 covers 13 residues. Germline CDR1 reads LNHNV; CDR2 reads YYDKDF (reference sequence). Trimming removed 5 bases at V and 2 bases at J, with 8 bases between. As DNA, the CDR3 is TGTGCCACCAGCGCGGGATTCACAGATACGCAGTATTTT. Translation: CATSAGFTDTQYF.

The CDR3 nucleotides read TGTGCCAGCAGCCAGACACACCGTGGGGGAGAGCAGTACTTC. It yields the protein CASSQTHRGGEQYF. The rearrangement links TRBV14 to TRBJ2-7; possibly TRBD1 or TRBD2 for D (5 bases each). The V and J ends lost 3 bases and 7 bases respectively, with 16 bases between them. CDR1 is SGHDN, CDR2 FVKESK, per germline. CDR3 length: 14 residues.

J is TRBJ2-3 and V is TRBV5-4; D is uncertain. The CDR3 loop spans 14 amino acids. The V gene's germline CDR1 is SGHNT and CDR2 YYREEE (reference sequence). V lost 4 bases to trimming and J lost 6 bases, with 15 bases between them. The CDR3 loop is CASSPPQPGDTQYF. In DNA form, the CDR3 reads TGTGCCAGCAGCCCACCCCAACCCGGGGATACGCAGTATTTT.

The chain carries TRBV6-1 and TRBJ2-7, with TRBD2 matching 8 bases. With V trimmed by 8 bases and J by 1 base, 1 base remained unmatched. CDR1 MNHNS and CDR2 SASEGT come from the germline V gene. CDR3 length: 12 amino acids. Here the CDR3 DNA reads TGTGCCAGCCGCGGGGGGTCCTACGAGCAGTACTTC. Protein: CASRGGSYEQYF.

The genes are TRBV27 and TRBJ2-7, with 9 positions matching TRBD1. CDR1 is MNHEY and CDR2 is SMNVEV in the germline V gene (reference sequence). V gave up 4 bases and J gave up 2 bases; unmatched junction bases: 6. This CDR3 comprises 15 residues. CDR3 sequence: CASSSLGTGPYEQYF. CDR3 sequence (DNA): TGTGCCAGCAGTTCCCTAGGGACAGGGCCCTACGAGCAGTACTTC.

The chain couples TRBV2 to TRBJ2-5; 9 nucleotides align to TRBD2. From germline, CDR1 is SNHLY and CDR2 FYNNEI. This CDR3 has 15 amino acids. V lost 3 bases to trimming and J lost 5 bases; unmatched junction nucleotides: 7. CDR3 nucleotide sequence: TGTGCCAGCAGTGATAAGCGGGGGGCCCGGGAGACCCAGTACTTC. Protein product: CASSDKRGARETQYF.

The genes are TRBV18 and TRBJ2-7; TRBD1 is a possible D gene (6 bases). This CDR3 is built from 15 residues. V lost 6 bases and J lost 2, with 17 bases in between. Germline CDR1 is KGHSH and CDR2 is LQKENI. CDR3 sequence reads: CASSESPGQAYEQYF. The CDR3 coding sequence is TGTGCCAGCTCCGAATCCCCGGGACAAGCCTACGAGCAGTACTTC.

The genes are TRBV7-2 and TRBJ1-5; D uncertain. Germline-derived CDR1 and CDR2 are SGHTA and FQGNSA. This CDR3 contains 15 residues. The V gene lost 1 base and the J gene lost 2 bases, with 9 bases spanning the gap. DNA of the CDR3: TGTGCCAGCAGCTTAGAGCGAGGTCGCAATCAGCCCCAGCATTTT. This codes for CASSLERGRNQPQHF.